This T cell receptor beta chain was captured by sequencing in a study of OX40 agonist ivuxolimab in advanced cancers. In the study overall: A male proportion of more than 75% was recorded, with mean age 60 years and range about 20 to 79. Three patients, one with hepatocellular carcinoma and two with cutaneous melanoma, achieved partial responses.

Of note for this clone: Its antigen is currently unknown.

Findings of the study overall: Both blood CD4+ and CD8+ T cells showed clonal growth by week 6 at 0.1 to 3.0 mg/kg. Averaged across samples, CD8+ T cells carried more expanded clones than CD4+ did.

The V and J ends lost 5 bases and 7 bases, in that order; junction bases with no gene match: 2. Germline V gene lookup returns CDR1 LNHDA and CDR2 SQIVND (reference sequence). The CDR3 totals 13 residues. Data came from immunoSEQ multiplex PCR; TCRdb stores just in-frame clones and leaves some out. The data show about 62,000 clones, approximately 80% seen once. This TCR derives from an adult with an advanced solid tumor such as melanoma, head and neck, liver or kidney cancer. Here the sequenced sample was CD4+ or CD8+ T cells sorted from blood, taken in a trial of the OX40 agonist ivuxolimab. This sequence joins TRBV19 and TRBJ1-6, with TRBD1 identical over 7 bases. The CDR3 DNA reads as TGTGCCAGTAGTGGGACAGTCAATTCACCCCTCCACTTT. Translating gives CASSGTVNSPLHF.